These T cell receptor beta chains were read from a single sample in a study of T cells after yellow fever vaccination. TCRdb ran MiXCR on the 5' RACE reads and lists one entry per CDR3 protein. The sample contains almost 600,000 distinct CDR3 sequences, roughly 13% of which appear only once. The sequencing here drew on PBMCs, taken on the day of the yellow fever booster vaccination. These TCRs come from a man between 25 and 39 years old who received the YFV17D yellow fever vaccine. Both conserved end residues are part of each CDR3. The D gene is left open where the match is weak. Expanded clones get a size class; other rows say once, few or many, or leave the size out.

d_call cdr3_length clone_size j_call v_call cdr3_nt cdr3_aa
. 12 few TRBJ1-2 TRBV9 TGTGCCAGCAGCGTAGACGGAGTGGAAACCACCTTC CASSVDGVETTF
. 18 many TRBJ1-6 TRBV27 TGTGCCAGCAGTTTTCCACCGACTACAGGGTCCGGGAATTCACCCCTCCACTTT CASSFPPTTGSGNSPLHF
TRBD2 14 . TRBJ2-5 TRBV11-2 TGTGCCAGCAGCCGGAAGGCGGGAGAAGAGACCCAGTACTTC CASSRKAGEETQYF
. 15 few TRBJ2-7 TRBV7-2 TGTGCCAGCAGTTCAACTTCCGGGACGGACTACGAGCAGTACTTC CASSSTSGTDYEQYF
TRBD2 14 few TRBJ2-1 TRBV7-9 TGTGCCAGCAGACTAGCGGGAGGCAGGGTTGAGCAGTTCTTC CASRLAGGRVEQFF
. 13 . TRBJ2-3 TRBV2 TGTGCCTCCAGGGAAAGCGGCACAGATACGCAGTATTTT CASRESGTDTQYF
. 16 . TRBJ2-1 TRBV6-2/TRBV6-3 TGTGCCAGCAGTTATGGGGTCGGACGAACCTACAATGAGCAGTTCTTC CASSYGVGRTYNEQFF
. 14 few TRBJ1-1 TRBV7-9 TGTGCCAGCAGCCCCGTCCGCGGTTACACTGAAGCTTTCTTT CASSPVRGYTEAFF
TRBD2 18 few TRBJ2-7 TRBV12-3/TRBV12-4 TGTGCCAGCAGTTTAGGGACCAGCGGGAGGGCCGAGCTAGGCGAGCAGTACTTC CASSLGTSGRAELGEQYF
. 14 few TRBJ2-1 TRBV10-3 TGTGCCACCCACCGCACGGGGTTCGACAATGAGCAGTTCTTC CATHRTGFDNEQFF
. 15 many TRBJ2-4 TRBV5-1 TGCGCCAGCAGCTTGGACTCAGGCGGTCCGGACATTCAGTACTTC CASSLDSGGPDIQYF
TRBD2 20 few TRBJ2-1 TRBV20-1 TGCAGTGCTCGATTGAAGATCGGGACTAGACTTAGGACCCCGATAGTTGAGCAGTTCTTC CSARLKIGTRLRTPIVEQFF
TRBD1 14 few TRBJ2-5 TRBV5-1 TGCGCCAGCAGCATCCCCGGGACAGAGGAGACCCAGTACTTC CASSIPGTEETQYF
TRBD2 15 . TRBJ2-1 TRBV20-1 TGCAGTGCTAGAGATCTACTAGCGGGAAACAATGAGCAGTTCTTC CSARDLLAGNNEQFF
. 15 . TRBJ2-7 TRBV10-1 TGCGCCAGCAGCCCCGCCGGTTTAAGGGCCTACGAGCAGTACTTC CASSPAGLRAYEQYF
. 13 few TRBJ1-1 TRBV20-1 TGCAGTGCTAGAGATGCCGCGGACACTGAAGCTTTCTTT CSARDAADTEAFF
. 15 few TRBJ2-3 TRBV12-3/TRBV12-4 TGTGCCAGCACCTTGCACGCACAACCCTCAGATACGCAGTATTTT CASTLHAQPSDTQYF
TRBD2 13 few TRBJ2-7 TRBV11-2 TGTGCCAGCAGCCAAGGGAGGGACTACGAGCAGTACTTC CASSQGRDYEQYF
. 16 few TRBJ2-3 TRBV7-3 TGTGCCAGCAGCTTAGATCGGGGGCGCGGAACAGATACGCAGTATTTT CASSLDRGRGTDTQYF
. 13 many TRBJ2-1 TRBV10-3 TGTGCCATCAGTGAGCGTACTAGCAATGAGCAGTTCTTC CAISERTSNEQFF
. 16 many TRBJ1-5 TRBV24-1 TGTGCCACCAGTGGTCCTGACAGTTCTCCGTTTCAGCCCCAGCATTTT CATSGPDSSPFQPQHF
. 13 few TRBJ2-2 TRBV12-3/TRBV12-4 TGTGCCAGCAGTTTGGTCCAGTTCGGGGAGCTGTTTTTT CASSLVQFGELFF
. 13 few TRBJ2-7 TRBV20-1 TGCAGTGCTAGAGATGGGAGTGCCTACGAGCAGTACTTC CSARDGSAYEQYF
. 14 . TRBJ2-7 TRBV6-2/TRBV6-3 TGTGCCAGCAGTCAAAGACGGGAGTCCTACGAGCAGTACTTC CASSQRRESYEQYF
. 12 few TRBJ1-2 TRBV5-1 TGCGCCAGCAGCTTGGTTGGGTTTGGCTACACCTTC CASSLVGFGYTF
TRBD1 15 . TRBJ2-1 TRBV12-5 TGTGCTAGTGGTTTCGGGACAGGGGGATCCAATGAGCAGTTCTTC CASGFGTGGSNEQFF
TRBD2 13 few TRBJ2-1 TRBV2 TGTGCCACCTTAGCGGGCTCCTACAATGAGCAGTTCTTC CATLAGSYNEQFF